A selection of T cell receptor beta chains follows, all from one sample in a study of CD8+ T cells in alopecia areata. TCRdb's copy holds only in-frame clones and misses some; the assay was immunoSEQ multiplex PCR. The sample gives around 300,000 clones, 50% to 75% of which show up once; roughly 0.88% is in the top ten. The sample in question was CD4+ T cells sorted from blood, obtained between weeks 51 and 54, from a patient treated with tofacitinib. The source is a human donor with alopecia areata. Both conserved end residues are part of each CDR3. The D gene is left open where the match is weak. Size is stated for part of the rows, as once, few or many counts, or as a class when the clone is expanded.

j_call: TRBJ2-1
clone_size: NA
v_call: TRBV27
d_call: TRBD1
cdr3_aa: CASIRDRGYNEQFF
cdr3_nt: TGTGCCAGTATCCGGGACAGGGGCTACAATGAGCAGTTCTTC

j_call: TRBJ1-2
clone_size: few
v_call: TRBV5-4
d_call: NA
cdr3_aa: CASTPDRVYGYTF
cdr3_nt: TGTGCCAGCACACCTGACAGAGTCTATGGCTACACCTTC

j_call: TRBJ1-1
clone_size: NA
v_call: TRBV7-9
d_call: NA
cdr3_aa: CASSSPPGRQNTEAFF
cdr3_nt: TGTGCCAGCAGCTCCCCCCCGGGACGGCAGAACACTGAAGCTTTCTTT

j_call: TRBJ2-1
clone_size: NA
v_call: TRBV29-1
d_call: NA
cdr3_aa: CSVVLGQSSYNEQFF
cdr3_nt: TGCAGCGTTGTGCTGGGCCAGAGCTCCTACAATGAGCAGTTCTTC

j_call: TRBJ2-1
clone_size: NA
v_call: TRBV7-9
d_call: NA
cdr3_aa: CASSLAKVPRGSYNEQFF
cdr3_nt: TGTGCCAGCAGCTTAGCGAAGGTACCCAGGGGATCCTACAATGAGCAGTTCTTC

j_call: TRBJ2-1
clone_size: NA
v_call: TRBV30
d_call: NA
cdr3_aa: CAWSVLWNEQFF
cdr3_nt: TGTGCCTGGAGTGTACTATGGAATGAGCAGTTCTTC

j_call: TRBJ2-1
clone_size: NA
v_call: TRBV5-1
d_call: NA
cdr3_aa: CASSSEVRKYNEQFF
cdr3_nt: TGCGCCAGCAGCTCCGAAGTCAGAAAGTACAATGAGCAGTTCTTC

j_call: TRBJ2-7
clone_size: NA
v_call: TRBV19
d_call: TRBD1
cdr3_aa: CASSKPPGQGVYEQYF
cdr3_nt: TGTGCCAGTAGCAAACCTCCGGGACAGGGGGTCTACGAGCAGTACTTC

j_call: TRBJ2-7
clone_size: few
v_call: TRBV5-1
d_call: NA
cdr3_aa: CASSLRTSREEQYF
cdr3_nt: TGCGCCAGCAGCTTAAGGACATCCCGAGAGGAGCAGTACTTC

j_call: TRBJ1-6
clone_size: NA
v_call: TRBV4-3
d_call: TRBD1
cdr3_aa: CASSPGQGRSPLHF
cdr3_nt: TGCGCCAGCAGCCCAGGACAGGGTAGATCACCCCTCCACTTT

j_call: TRBJ2-1
clone_size: NA
v_call: TRBV9
d_call: TRBD2
cdr3_aa: CASSVVMKAGAEGQFF
cdr3_nt: TGTGCCAGCAGCGTAGTCATGAAAGCGGGGGCCGAGGGGCAGTTCTTC

j_call: TRBJ2-3
clone_size: NA
v_call: TRBV5-1
d_call: TRBD2
cdr3_aa: CASSLAVAGAGDTQYF
cdr3_nt: TGCGCCAGCAGCTTGGCCGTAGCGGGGGCCGGAGATACGCAGTATTTT

j_call: TRBJ1-6
clone_size: NA
v_call: TRBV29-1
d_call: NA
cdr3_aa: CSVGTNMNSPLHF
cdr3_nt: TGCAGCGTTGGAACCAACATGAATTCACCCCTCCACTTT

j_call: TRBJ1-5
clone_size: NA
v_call: TRBV30
d_call: NA
cdr3_aa: CAWSEGHLNQPQHF
cdr3_nt: TGTGCCTGGAGTGAGGGGCACCTGAATCAGCCCCAGCATTTT

j_call: TRBJ2-6
clone_size: few
v_call: TRBV9
d_call: NA
cdr3_aa: CASSVVNTQYSSGANVLTF
cdr3_nt: TGTGCCAGCAGCGTCGTAAACACCCAGTACAGCTCTGGGGCCAACGTCCTGACTTTC

j_call: TRBJ2-2
clone_size: few
v_call: TRBV5-1
d_call: NA
cdr3_aa: CASSYRRGRNTGELFF
cdr3_nt: TGCGCCAGCAGTTATCGGCGGGGCCGGAACACCGGGGAGCTGTTTTTT

j_call: TRBJ1-6
clone_size: NA
v_call: TRBV30
d_call: TRBD1
cdr3_aa: CAWSPTGGNSPLHF
cdr3_nt: TGTGCCTGGAGTCCGACAGGGGGCAATTCACCCCTCCACTTT

j_call: TRBJ1-1
clone_size: few
v_call: TRBV6-6
d_call: NA
cdr3_aa: CASSREEAFF
cdr3_nt: TGTGCCAGCAGCCGTGAAGAAGCTTTCTTT

j_call: TRBJ2-7
clone_size: few
v_call: TRBV6-6
d_call: TRBD2
cdr3_aa: CASGIAGGAYEQYF
cdr3_nt: TGTGCCAGCGGGATAGCGGGGGGTGCCTACGAGCAGTACTTC

j_call: TRBJ2-2
clone_size: NA
v_call: TRBV2
d_call: TRBD2
cdr3_aa: CASSITSGGITGELFF
cdr3_nt: TGTGCCAGCAGTATCACTAGCGGGGGAATCACCGGGGAGCTGTTTTTT

j_call: TRBJ1-2
clone_size: NA
v_call: TRBV6-5
d_call: NA
cdr3_aa: CASSYRWQVDGYTF
cdr3_nt: TGTGCCAGCAGTTACAGGTGGCAGGTTGACGGCTACACCTTC

j_call: TRBJ2-1
clone_size: NA
v_call: TRBV2
d_call: TRBD2
cdr3_aa: CASSELAGGRSEQFF
cdr3_nt: TGTGCCAGCAGTGAATTAGCGGGGGGGCGCTCGGAGCAGTTCTTC